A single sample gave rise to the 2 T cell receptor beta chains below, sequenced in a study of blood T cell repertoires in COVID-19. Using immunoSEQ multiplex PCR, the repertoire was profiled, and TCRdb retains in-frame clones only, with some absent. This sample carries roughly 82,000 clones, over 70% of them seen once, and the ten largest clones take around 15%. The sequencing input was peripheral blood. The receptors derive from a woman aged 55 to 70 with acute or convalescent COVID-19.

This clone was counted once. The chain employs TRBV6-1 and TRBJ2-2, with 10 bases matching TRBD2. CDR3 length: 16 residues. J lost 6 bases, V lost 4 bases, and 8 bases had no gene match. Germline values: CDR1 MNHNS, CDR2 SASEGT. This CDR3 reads CASSVILAGRPGELFF. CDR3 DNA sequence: TGTGCCAGCAGTGTTATACTAGCGGGGCGACCCGGGGAGCTGTTTTTT.

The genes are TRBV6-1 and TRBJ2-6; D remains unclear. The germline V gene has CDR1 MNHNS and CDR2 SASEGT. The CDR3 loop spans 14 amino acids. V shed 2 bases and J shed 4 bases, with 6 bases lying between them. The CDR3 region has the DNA TGTGCCAGCAGTGAATCGTCCGGGGCCAACGTCCTGACTTTC. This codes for CASSESSGANVLTF.